This paragraph reports one T cell receptor (beta chain). The source of the sample is a study of T-cell reconstitution after alpha-beta-depleted transplantation in children. Trimming stripped 1 base from V and 9 bases from J, with 10 bases between. Germline lookup yields CDR1 DFQATT and CDR2 SNEGSKA (reference sequence). This CDR3 region has 11 residues. The authors prepared the TCRbeta library with unique molecular identifiers. TCRdb independently ran MiXCR on the PCR reads; one entry per CDR3 protein. Of about 830,000 distinct CDR3 sequences listed, roughly 15% were seen once; the top ten hold roughly 5%.

The material sequenced was PBMCs, mostly from graft donor cells, taken 360 days after TCRalphabeta/CD19-depleted stem cell transplant. This chain joins TRBV20-1 and TRBJ2-7; D not resolved. The source of this sequence is a male patient aged 10 to 17 who had a stem cell transplant for acute lymphoblastic leukemia, so the T cells may come from the graft donor. CDR3 residues: CSARGLGGQYF. The CDR3 DNA follows: TGCAGTGCTAGAGGCCTGGGCGGGCAGTACTTC.